The 6 T cell receptor beta chains below come from one sample, sequenced in a study of early stage breast cancer tumors. Generated by immunoSEQ multiplex PCR, the TCRdb table keeps only in-frame clones and is missing some. This repertoire shows 50,000 to 65,000 clones, over 80% found once; its top ten account for about 5%. Sequencing input: blood. The receptors shown here come from a person aged 65 to 79 with breast cancer.

This clone was detected a few times. The chain links TRBV6-5 to TRBJ2-7; tentative D call: TRBD2 (5 bases). Germline CDR1 is MNHEY and CDR2 is SVGAGI. This CDR3 is built from 15 residues. Trimming removed 4 bases at V and 4 bases at J, with 17 bases between. The CDR3 reads CASSSKLGREYEQYF. CDR3 coding DNA: TGTGCCAGCAGTTCCAAACTAGGACGCGAATACGAGCAGTACTTC.

The V and J genes are TRBV6-1 and TRBJ2-7; tentative D call: TRBD1 (6 bases). This CDR3 is 13 amino acids long. The germline V gene has CDR1 MNHNS and CDR2 SASEGT. Trimming removed 3 bases from V and 2 bases from J, with 8 bases in between. CDR3 DNA sequence: TGTGCCAGCAGTGAGGGACACCCCTACGAGCAGTACTTC. This translates into CASSEGHPYEQYF.

The rearrangement joins TRBV28 to TRBJ1-1; D is uncertain. CDR3 length: 14 residues. V dropped 2 bases and J dropped 3 bases, with 10 bases sitting between them. CDR1 and CDR2 from the germline V gene are MDHEN and SYDVKM. The CDR3 coding sequence is TGTGCCAGCAGTTTACCCGGGTCGTACACTGAAGCTTTCTTT. Residues: CASSLPGSYTEAFF.

This clone was seen just once. The chain employs TRBV9 and TRBJ2-7, with 9 bases aligning to TRBD1. J was trimmed by 7 bases and V by 3 bases; bases with no gene match: 14. This CDR3 has 16 residues. CDR1 is SGDLS and CDR2 is YYNGEE in the germline V gene. The CDR3 sequence: CASSERGQGKREEQYF. For the CDR3, the DNA is TGTGCCAGCAGCGAGAGGGGACAGGGCAAGAGAGAAGAGCAGTACTTC.

The chain links TRBV9 to TRBJ2-7, with a weak D call TRBD2 (5 bases). Per germline, CDR1 SGDLS and CDR2 YYNGEE. The germline V and J ends were trimmed by 4 bases and 6 bases, with 14 bases remaining between them. The CDR3 consists of 13 residues. In nucleotides, the CDR3 is TGTGCCAGCAGCAGCGGACCCCGGAGCGAGCAGTACTTC. Encoded protein: CASSSGPRSEQYF.

V gene TRBV11-2 combines with J gene TRBJ2-7, with TRBD2 matching over 9 bases. V dropped 4 bases and J dropped 4; count of bases not matched to a gene: 8. In germline, CDR1 is SGHAT, CDR2 FQNNGV. This CDR3 comprises 15 residues. The CDR3 region is CASSSSPAGGYEQYF. In DNA form, the CDR3 reads TGTGCCAGCAGCTCATCCCCAGCGGGGGGATACGAGCAGTACTTC.